The 11 T cell receptor beta chains below all came from one sample that was sequenced in a study of T cell responses to AZD1222 COVID-19 vaccine. This table comes from immunoSEQ multiplex PCR, and its TCRdb copy is limited to in-frame clones, with some not included. Among fewer than 130,000 clones listed, 81% were seen once. The sequencing used peripheral blood, collected on day 0 of AZD1222 vaccination. These receptors all stem from an adult in good health.

This clone was counted a few times. The J gene is TRBJ2-5, the V gene TRBV7-2, with a tentative D call TRBD1 (5 bases). The CDR3 has 14 amino acids. V shed 1 base and J shed 1 base, with 7 bases lying between them. Germline V lookup: CDR1 SGHTA, CDR2 FQGNSA. This CDR3 reads CASSLGQSQETQYF. CDR3 nucleotide sequence: TGTGCCAGCAGCTTAGGACAGTCCCAAGAGACCCAGTACTTC.

The sample holds a few counts of this clone. DNA for the CDR3: TGTGCCAGCAGCCAATTTCTAGCAGGGTCCGGGGAGCTGTTTTTT. Its translation is CASSQFLAGSGELFF. The V gene is TRBV16, the J gene TRBJ2-2; D possibly matches TRBD1 or TRBD2 (5 bases each). Germline CDR1 reads KGHSY; CDR2 reads FQNENV. Trimming cost V 1 base and J 6 bases, with 12 bases left between them. The CDR3 has 15 amino acids.

V and J are TRBV28 and TRBJ1-4, with D tentatively TRBD1 (6 bases). Per the germline V gene, CDR1 is MDHEN and CDR2 is SYDVKM. V shed 6 bases and J shed 11 bases, with 16 bases lying between them. This CDR3 is 13 amino acids long. Here the CDR3 reads CASSLEGGLKLFF. Written as DNA, the CDR3 is TGTGCCAGCAGCTTGGAGGGGGGGTTGAAACTGTTTTTT.

This clone turned up a few times. The rearrangement joins TRBV30 to TRBJ1-5; D uncertain. The germline V gene encodes CDR1 GTSNPN and CDR2 SVGIG (reference sequence). The CDR3 is made up of 13 amino acids. Deletions cut 3 bases from V and 3 bases from J, with 9 bases between. CDR3 coding DNA: TGTGCCTGGAGCAACCAGATCAATCAGCCCCAGCATTTT. Residues: CAWSNQINQPQHF.

V gene TRBV4-1 combines with J gene TRBJ2-7, with 8 bases lining up with TRBD1. The junction had 6 bases not matched to a gene; V was cut back by 0 bases and J by 5 bases. The CDR3 is 15 residues long. In germline, CDR1 is MGHRA, CDR2 YSYEKL. This CDR3 reads CASSQETGALHEQYF. The CDR3 nucleotides are TGCGCCAGCAGCCAAGAGACAGGGGCGCTGCACGAGCAGTACTTC.

This clone appeared once. The chain combines TRBV28 with TRBJ2-3; D ambiguous. Deletions cut 1 base from V and 0 bases from J, with 14 bases between. Germline CDR1 reads MDHEN; CDR2 reads SYDVKM. This CDR3 has 17 amino acids. CDR3 in amino acids: CASSLYSGGLSTDTQYF. The CDR3 DNA sequence: TGTGCCAGCAGTTTATATTCGGGCGGATTAAGCACAGATACGCAGTATTTT.

This clone was detected only once. The chain has TRBV7-3 and TRBJ1-1; D gene uncertain. This CDR3 has 15 residues. The germline V and J ends were trimmed by 2 bases and 3 bases, with 13 bases remaining between them. The germline CDR1 and CDR2 sequences are SGHTA and FQGTGA. This CDR3 reads CASSLGSDGDTEAFF. In DNA, the CDR3 is TGTGCCAGCAGCTTAGGGTCGGATGGGGACACTGAAGCTTTCTTT.

The chain is built from TRBV25-1 and TRBJ1-2; D remains unclear. The CDR3 contains 12 residues. V dropped 0 bases and J dropped 4 bases, with 3 bases sitting between them. CDR1 MGHDK and CDR2 SYGVNS come from the germline V gene. The CDR3 sequence is CASSEYTYGYTF. The CDR3 nucleotides are TGTGCCAGCAGTGAATACACCTATGGCTACACCTTC.

This chain links TRBV5-1 with TRBJ2-7; 9 nucleotides line up with TRBD1. The trim removed 2 bases at V and 0 bases at J, leaving 3 bases unmatched. This CDR3 region has 15 residues. Germline V gives CDR1 SGHRS, CDR2 YFSETQ. CDR3 nucleotides: TGCGCCAGCAGCTTACAGGGGGCGAGCTCCTACGAGCAGTACTTC. It encodes CASSLQGASSYEQYF.

This rearrangement joins TRBV7-2 to TRBJ2-3; 11 bases map to TRBD2. The CDR3 loop spans 15 amino acids. Germline CDR1 reads SGHTA; CDR2 reads FQGNSA. J was trimmed by 0 bases and V by 10 bases; bases with no gene match: 6. DNA for the CDR3: TGTGCCACTACTAGCGGGGGCGCTAGCACAGATACGCAGTATTTT. The encoded protein is CATTSGGASTDTQYF.

The V and J genes are TRBV11-2 and TRBJ2-2; TRBD1 might be the D (5 bases). The germline gives CDR1 SGHAT, CDR2 FQNNGV. The ends were cut back, 8 bases at V and 6 bases at J, with 10 bases in the middle. The CDR3 consists of 12 residues. CDR3: CASGEGAGELFF. The CDR3 bases are TGTGCCAGCGGGGAAGGGGCCGGGGAGCTGTTTTTT.